This T cell receptor beta chain derives from a study of T-cell memory formation after mild COVID-19. Overall study results and limits: Later expanders leaned CD4+, whereas clones that contracted between day 15 and 85 were balanced CD4/CD8. Those CD4+ clones that contracted were mainly in CM and EM (CD8+ ones in EMRA).

As regards this clonotype: Antigen specificity is unknown.

This CDR3 comprises 15 residues. Looked up from germline, CDR1 is SGHRS and CDR2 is YFSETQ. V lost 4 bases to trimming and J lost 0 bases, with 14 bases between them. TCRdb used MiXCR to reprocess the 5' RACE reads, holding one entry per CDR3 protein. The sample carries 300,000 to 400,000 distinct CDR3 sequences, 25% to 30% recorded once. The chain joins TRBV5-1 to TRBJ2-7; D is perhaps TRBD1 or TRBD2 (7 bases each). Input material: PBMCs or a T cell subset sorted from them (not recorded which). This TCR was sampled from an adult woman who had mild COVID-19 (a few samples of this study predate the infection). Cell type and time point are not known. Written as DNA, the CDR3 is TGCGCCAGCAGCCCAGGGGGGACTATCTCCTACGAGCAGTACTTC. Its translation: CASSPGGTISYEQYF. The entire variable domain, with the rest obtained from reference TRBV5-1 and TRBJ2-7, is as follows: KAGVTQTPRYLIKTRGQQVTLSCSPISGHRSVSWYQQTPGQGLQFLFEYFSETQRNKGNFPGRFSGRQFSNSRSEMNVSTLELGDSALYLCASSPGGTISYEQYFGPGTRLTVT.